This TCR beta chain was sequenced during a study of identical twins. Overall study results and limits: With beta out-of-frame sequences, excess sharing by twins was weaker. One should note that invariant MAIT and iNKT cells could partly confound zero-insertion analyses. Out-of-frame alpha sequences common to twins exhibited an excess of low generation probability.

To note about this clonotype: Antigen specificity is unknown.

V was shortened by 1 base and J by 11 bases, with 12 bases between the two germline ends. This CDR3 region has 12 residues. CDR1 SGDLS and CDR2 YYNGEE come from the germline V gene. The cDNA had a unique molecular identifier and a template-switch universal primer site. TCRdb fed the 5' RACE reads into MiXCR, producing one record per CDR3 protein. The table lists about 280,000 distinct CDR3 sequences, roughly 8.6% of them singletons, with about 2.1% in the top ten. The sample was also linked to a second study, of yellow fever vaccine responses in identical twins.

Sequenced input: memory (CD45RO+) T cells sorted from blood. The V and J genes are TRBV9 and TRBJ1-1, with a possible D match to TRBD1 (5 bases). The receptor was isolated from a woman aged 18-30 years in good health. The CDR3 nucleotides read TGTGCCAGCAGCGTAAGCGGAGGGGCGGCTTTCTTT. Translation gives CASSVSGGAAFF.